These 25 T cell receptor beta chains were all obtained from the same sample, sequenced in a study of T-cell memory formation after mild COVID-19. TCRdb re-derived calls from the 5' RACE reads in MiXCR, one entry per CDR3 protein. The profile shows around 310,000 distinct CDR3 sequences, about a sixth of them singletons. The sample taken for sequencing was PBMCs or a T cell subset sorted from them (not recorded which). The receptor source for this set is a man aged 18 to 29 who had mild COVID-19 (a few samples of this study predate the infection). Cell type and time point are not known.

This chain links TRBV7-2 with TRBJ2-3; either TRBD1 or TRBD2 may supply D (6 bases each). V dropped 4 bases and J dropped 0 bases, with 14 bases sitting between them. Germline V lookup: CDR1 SGHTA, CDR2 FQGNSA. The CDR3 runs 16 residues. The DNA of the CDR3 is TGTGCCAGCAGCTACTGGGGGGCAACTAGCACAGATACGCAGTATTTT. This codes for CASSYWGATSTDTQYF.

This clonotype was detected only a few times. This chain joins TRBV7-2 and TRBJ2-2, with 8 bases aligning to TRBD1. Per the germline V gene, CDR1 is SGHTA and CDR2 is FQGNSA. After removal of 6 bases from V and 7 bases from J, the junction contained 4 bases not matched to a gene. The CDR3 has 13 residues. The CDR3 loop reads CASRPQGVGELFF. The CDR3 nucleotides are TGTGCCAGCAGGCCACAGGGGGTCGGGGAGCTGTTTTTT.

In this sample, this clonotype turned up a few times. The chain joins TRBV12-3 or TRBV12-4 to TRBJ1-2; D is perhaps TRBD1 (5 bases). The CDR3 is 14 residues long. The V end was cut by 5 bases, the J end by 5 bases, with 15 bases between. The CDR3 sequence: CASSRPSRGYGYTF. CDR3 DNA sequence: TGTGCCAGCAGTCGACCCAGTCGGGGGTATGGCTACACCTTC.

Many counts were recorded for this clonotype. This rearrangement joins TRBV7-2 to TRBJ1-4, with D possibly TRBD1 on 6 matching bases. CDR1 and CDR2 (germline): SGHTA, FQGNSA. The CDR3 covers 15 residues. Trimming took off 4 bases at V and 8 bases at J, with 17 bases between the two ends. CDR3 in amino acids: CASSSGDRTVEKLFF. The CDR3 coding sequence is TGTGCCAGCAGCTCAGGCGATCGGACAGTCGAAAAACTGTTTTTT. The full variable domain, with the rest looked up from reference TRBV7-2 and TRBJ1-4, is GAGVSQSPSNKVTEKGKDVELRCDPISGHTALYWYRQSLGQGLEFLIYFQGNSAPDKSGLPSDRFSAERTGGSVSTLTIQRTQQEDSAVYLCASSSGDRTVEKLFFGSGTQLSVL.

There are a few counts of this clonotype. The V call is TRBV28, the J call TRBJ1-2; D perhaps matches TRBD1 (6 bases). This CDR3 region has 14 residues. V gave up 7 bases and J gave up 5 bases, with 17 bases separating them. Germline V gene data show CDR1 as MDHEN and CDR2 as SYDVKM. CDR3 nucleotides: TGTGCCAGCACTGAGGGGGTGCAACCTTATGGCTACACCTTC. Residues: CASTEGVQPYGYTF.

In this sample, this clonotype turned up a few times. The chain recombines TRBV5-1 with TRBJ2-7; D unresolved. CDR1 is SGHRS and CDR2 is YFSETQ in the germline V gene. V lost 1 base to trimming and J lost 5 bases, with 7 bases between them. The CDR3 is 12 residues long. The CDR3 DNA reads as TGCGCCAGCAGCTTGCAGCCAAACGAGCAGTACTTC. Amino acids: CASSLQPNEQYF.

This chain uses TRBV13 with TRBJ2-2; D gene uncertain. Germline V CDR1 and CDR2: PRHDT, FYEKMQ (reference sequence). Trimming shortened V by 5 bases and J by 6 bases, and 7 bases separated the two germline ends. This CDR3 region has 12 residues. The CDR3 protein is CASSPFSGELFF. The CDR3 DNA sequence: TGTGCCAGCAGCCCATTCTCCGGGGAGCTGTTTTTT.

The V and J genes are TRBV5-1 and TRBJ1-1; 7 bases agree with TRBD1. From germline, CDR1 is SGHRS and CDR2 YFSETQ. V dropped 4 bases and J dropped 4; count of bases not matched to a gene: 10. CDR3 size: 15 residues. CDR3 sequence: CASSRGQVEGTEAFF. CDR3 DNA: TGCGCCAGCAGCCGAGGACAGGTTGAGGGCACTGAAGCTTTCTTT. Supplemented by reference TRBV5-1 and TRBJ1-1, the full variable domain reads KAGVTQTPRYLIKTRGQQVTLSCSPISGHRSVSWYQQTPGQGLQFLFEYFSETQRNKGNFPGRFSGRQFSNSRSEMNVSTLELGDSALYLCASSRGQVEGTEAFFGQGTRLTVV.

This clonotype occurred many times. The chain has TRBV12-3 or TRBV12-4 and TRBJ1-2; TRBD1 might be the D (6 bases). The CDR3 has 15 amino acids. Trimming shortened V by 6 bases and J by 4 bases, and 18 bases separated the two germline ends. The CDR3 region is CASSLRGASGYGYTF. The CDR3 DNA is TGTGCCAGCAGCTTGCGGGGGGCATCTGGCTATGGCTACACCTTC.

V and J are TRBV2 and TRBJ2-7; D not certain. With 2 bases removed from V and 3 bases from J, the gap between germline ends came to 11 bases. Germline CDR1 reads SNHLY; CDR2 reads FYNNEI. CDR3 length: 14 amino acids. The CDR3 nucleotides read TGTGCCAGCAGTGAAATTTTCAGGCTCTACGAGCAGTACGTC. It specifies CASSEIFRLYEQYV.

V and J are TRBV7-6 and TRBJ2-3, with a weak D call TRBD2 (5 bases). This CDR3 region has 16 residues. Trimming stripped 3 bases from V and 0 bases from J, with 13 bases between. In germline, CDR1 is SGHVS, CDR2 FNYEAQ. CDR3 in DNA: TGTGCCAGCAGCTTGAGGTCCTGGACTAGCACAGATACGCAGTATTTT. Translating gives CASSLRSWTSTDTQYF.

This clonotype was counted many times. The rearrangement links TRBV12-3 or TRBV12-4 to TRBJ2-7; 9 nucleotides agree with TRBD1. This CDR3 is built from 13 residues. V shed 8 bases and J 2 bases; nucleotides not matched to a gene: 4. Written as DNA, the CDR3 is TGTGCCAGCCTTTGGACAGGGGCCTACGAGCAGTACTTC. Translation gives CASLWTGAYEQYF.

The chain joins TRBV15 to TRBJ2-3; 10 positions match TRBD2. Germline CDR1 reads LNHNV; CDR2 reads YYDKDF (reference sequence). Trimming removed 5 bases from V and 5 bases from J; junction bases left unmatched: 10. The CDR3 loop spans 16 amino acids. The CDR3, as DNA: TGTGCCACCAGCCCCGGAAGCGGGGGGGCCGTAGATACGCAGTATTTT. Amino acids: CATSPGSGGAVDTQYF. The whole variable domain, filled in from reference TRBV15 and TRBJ2-3, reads DAMVIQNPRYQVTQFGKPVTLSCSQTLNHNVMYWYQQKSSQAPKLLFHYYDKDFNNEADTPDNFQSRRPNTSFCFLDIRSPGLGDTAMYLCATSPGSGGAVDTQYFGPGTRLTVL.

V usage is TRBV19 and J usage is TRBJ1-4; D may be TRBD1 (5 bases). Germline V CDR1 and CDR2: LNHDA, SQIVND (reference sequence). This CDR3 region has 11 residues. Trimming shortened V by 7 bases and J by 13 bases, and 13 bases separated the two germline ends. The CDR3 reads CASKEGRRLFF. In nucleotides, the CDR3 is TGTGCCAGTAAGGAGGGGCGAAGACTGTTTTTT.

The J gene is TRBJ2-7, the V gene TRBV28; possibly TRBD1 for D (5 bases). With 5 bases removed from V and 4 bases from J, the gap between germline ends came to 12 bases. Germline CDR1 reads MDHEN; CDR2 reads SYDVKM. This CDR3 region has 13 residues. CDR3 nucleotides: TGTGCCAGCAGTCACACTGACAGTTACGAGCAGTACGTC. It specifies CASSHTDSYEQYV.

The V gene is TRBV4-1, the J gene TRBJ2-7; a weak D match, TRBD2 (6 bases). Trimming removed 0 bases from V and 3 bases from J, with 12 bases in between. There are 15 residues in the CDR3. Germline values: CDR1 MGHRA, CDR2 YSYEKL. The CDR3: CASSQDRLAFYEQYF. The CDR3 coding sequence is TGCGCCAGCAGCCAAGATCGCCTAGCGTTCTACGAGCAGTACTTC.

This clonotype was seen only once. V usage is TRBV6-5 and J usage is TRBJ2-6; D perhaps matches TRBD1 (5 bases). The germline V and J ends were trimmed by 6 bases and 0 bases, with 12 bases remaining between them. The CDR3 is 16 residues long. CDR1 and CDR2 (germline): MNHEY, SVGAGI. CDR3 sequence reads: CASRKQVVSGANVLTF. The DNA for the CDR3 is TGTGCCAGCAGGAAACAGGTTGTCTCTGGGGCCAACGTCCTGACTTTC.

The chain links TRBV19 to TRBJ1-5; 8 bases align to TRBD1. V shed 5 bases, J shed 7 bases, and the junction held 7 bases outside the gene matches. The CDR3 extends over 14 amino acids. The germline V gene has CDR1 LNHDA and CDR2 SQIVND (reference sequence). CDR3 amino acids: CASSGRTGNQPQHF. As DNA, the CDR3 is TGTGCCAGTAGTGGACGGACAGGGAACCAGCCCCAGCATTTT.

This clonotype was seen at least ten times. The chain carries TRBV5-1 and TRBJ2-5, with D possibly TRBD1 on 6 matching bases. CDR1 is SGHRS, CDR2 YFSETQ, per germline. This CDR3 contains 13 residues. Trimming stripped 3 bases from V and 5 bases from J, with 11 bases between. The CDR3 nucleotides are TGCGCCAGCAGCTCACAGGGTTCGGAGACCCAGTACTTC. The encoded protein is CASSSQGSETQYF.

This clonotype was found a few times. The chain couples TRBV4-1 to TRBJ2-7; possible D gene TRBD1, 6 bases. The CDR3 spans 14 residues. V lost 2 bases, J lost 5 bases, and 13 bases lay in between. Per the germline V gene, CDR1 is MGHRA and CDR2 is YSYEKL. CDR3 DNA: TGCGCCAGCAGCCAACGAGGGGGTGACCACGAGCAGTACTTC. As protein: CASSQRGGDHEQYF.

In its sample, this clonotype was seen a few times. The chain recombines TRBV29-1 with TRBJ2-5; TRBD1 or TRBD2 may be the D gene (5 bases each). Germline CDR1 is SQVTM and CDR2 is ANQGSEA. The CDR3 totals 15 residues. Trimming removed 6 bases at V and 7 bases at J, with 24 bases between. The CDR3 here is CSVAPPGTDPPTQYF. CDR3 coding DNA: TGCAGCGTAGCGCCCCCCGGGACGGACCCTCCGACCCAGTACTTC. Variable domain in full (rest from reference TRBV29-1 and TRBJ2-5): SAVISQKPSRDICQRGTSLTIQCQVDSQVTMMFWYRQQPGQSLTLIATANQGSEATYESGFVIDKFPISRPNLTFSTLTVSNMSPEDSSIYLCSVAPPGTDPPTQYFGPGTRLLVL.

This clonotype was seen more than once but under ten times. The gene calls are TRBV5-1 and TRBJ1-1; D may be TRBD1 (5 bases). This CDR3 region has 13 residues. CDR1 is SGHRS, CDR2 YFSETQ, per germline. The V end lost 7 bases, the J end lost 2 bases, and 12 bases lay between the germline ends. DNA for the CDR3: TGCGCCAGCCGAGGGGTAGAAAACACTGAAGCTTTCTTT. Protein sequence: CASRGVENTEAFF.

The V gene is TRBV6-2 or TRBV6-3, the J gene TRBJ2-2; no clear D. Per the germline V gene, CDR1 is MNHEY and CDR2 is SVGEGT. V was trimmed by 0 bases and J by 0 bases, leaving 8 bases between them. CDR3 length: 16 residues. CDR3 sequence reads: CASSYSIHPNTGELFF. CDR3 bases: TGTGCCAGCAGTTACTCGATCCACCCGAACACCGGGGAGCTGTTTTTT.

Only a few counts were recorded for this clonotype. The rearrangement joins TRBV29-1 to TRBJ2-2, with D unresolved. The germline V and J ends were trimmed by 5 bases and 0 bases, with 10 bases remaining between them. The CDR3 totals 14 residues. Looked up from germline, CDR1 is SQVTM and CDR2 is ANQGSEA. The CDR3 loop reads CSVCGSSNTGELFF. As DNA, the CDR3 is TGCAGCGTTTGTGGGTCGTCGAACACCGGGGAGCTGTTTTTT.

The V call is TRBV7-2, the J call TRBJ2-3, with D possibly called TRBD1 or TRBD2 (5 bases each). Germline loops: CDR1 SGHTA, CDR2 FQGNSA. Between the trimmed V and J ends, which lost 4 bases and 2 bases, there was a span of 16 bases. The CDR3 length is 16 residues. CDR3 in DNA: TGTGCCAGCAGCTCGGGACCAATACCTAACACAGATACGCAGTATTTT. Its translation: CASSSGPIPNTDTQYF. The entire variable domain, with the rest obtained from reference TRBV7-2 and TRBJ2-3, is as follows: GAGVSQSPSNKVTEKGKDVELRCDPISGHTALYWYRQSLGQGLEFLIYFQGNSAPDKSGLPSDRFSAERTGGSVSTLTIQRTQQEDSAVYLCASSSGPIPNTDTQYFGPGTRLTVL.